These 10 T cell receptor beta chains were all obtained from the same sample, sequenced in a study of T-cell reconstitution after alpha-beta-depleted transplantation in children. Preparing the TCRbeta library involved the use of unique molecular identifiers. TCRdb itself ran the PCR reads through MiXCR, one entry per CDR3 protein. Here the sample spans some 500,000 distinct CDR3 sequences, about 18% being singletons. Sequenced material: PBMCs from the stem cell graft donor, taken from the stem cell graft. The source of these receptors is a human donor who donated a stem cell graft to a child with acute lymphoblastic leukemia.

This clonotype appeared a few times. This chain joins TRBV3-1 and TRBJ1-4; 7 nucleotides line up with TRBD1. This CDR3 has 12 residues. J gave up 11 bases and V 5 bases, and 5 bases lay outside the gene matches. Germline values: CDR1 LGHDT, CDR2 YNNKEL (reference sequence). This CDR3 is CASSNPDRKLFF. CDR3 in DNA: TGTGCCAGCAGCAACCCGGACAGGAAACTGTTTTTT.

The J gene is TRBJ2-4, the V gene TRBV3-1, with D perhaps matching TRBD2 (6 bases). The V end lost 1 base, the J end lost 6 bases, and 13 bases lay between the germline ends. The CDR3 totals 15 residues. The germline gives CDR1 LGHDT, CDR2 YNNKEL (reference sequence). Written as DNA, the CDR3 is TGTGCCAGCAGCCAAGGTTTCGGGAGCGGAAACATTCAGTACTTC. This encodes CASSQGFGSGNIQYF.

The genes are TRBV5-1 and TRBJ2-1; 13 bases agree with TRBD2. This CDR3 is 15 amino acids long. Germline-derived CDR1 and CDR2 are SGHRS and YFSETQ. Germline trimming cut 5 bases from V and 5 bases from J; bases unmatched to any gene: 4. CDR3 sequence (DNA): TGCGCCAGCAGGACTAGCGGGAGGTCCGACAATGAGCAGTTCTTC. This translates into CASRTSGRSDNEQFF.

The CDR3 sequence: CASSFSTDTDTQYF. The CDR3 nucleotides are TGTGCCAGCAGTTTTTCAACAGACACAGATACGCAGTATTTT. V is TRBV27 and J is TRBJ2-3, with D hard to call. Germline CDR1 is MNHEY and CDR2 is SMNVEV (reference sequence). The CDR3 totals 14 residues. V was trimmed by 3 bases and J by 2 bases, leaving 9 bases between them.

This chain uses TRBV11-1 with TRBJ2-1; D is possibly TRBD1 (5 bases). V dropped 5 bases and J dropped 6 bases, with 11 bases sitting between them. Germline CDR1 and CDR2: SGHAT and FQDESV (reference sequence). The CDR3 extends over 13 amino acids. CDR3 DNA: TGTGCCAGCAGCGTTGCTAGGGGCAATGAGCAGTTCTTC. Translation: CASSVARGNEQFF.

CDR3 in amino acids: CASREKMRWLTDTQYF. CDR3 nucleotides: TGCGCCAGCAGAGAAAAGATGAGATGGCTCACAGATACGCAGTATTTT. The chain carries TRBV10-2 and TRBJ2-3, with unresolved D. The CDR3 consists of 16 residues. From germline, CDR1 is WSHSY and CDR2 SAAADI. Trimming left V 6 bases short and J 2 bases short, with 18 bases between.

The rearrangement joins TRBV20-1 to TRBJ2-7, with 7 bases identical to TRBD2. V lost 5 bases, J lost 1 base, and 14 bases stayed unmatched. This CDR3 has 16 residues. CDR1 is DFQATT and CDR2 is SNEGSKA in the germline V gene (reference sequence). The DNA of the CDR3 is TGCAGTGCTCCCGAGCGACGGGCGGGAGCATCCTACGAGCAGTACTTC. Translating it yields CSAPERRAGASYEQYF.

This clonotype has just a few counts. The rearrangement joins TRBV3-1 to TRBJ2-3, with D tentatively TRBD2 (5 bases). The CDR3 has 15 residues. V lost 5 bases, J lost 2 bases, and 14 bases lay in between. Germline V CDR1 and CDR2: LGHDT, YNNKEL (reference sequence). This chain's CDR3 is CASSSPDLFTDTQYF. The CDR3, as DNA: TGTGCCAGCAGCTCTCCGGACTTATTCACAGATACGCAGTATTTT.

The chain carries TRBV9 and TRBJ2-1; TRBD2 matches 11 bases. Looked up from germline, CDR1 is SGDLS and CDR2 is YYNGEE. The CDR3 extends over 18 amino acids. The V gene end was trimmed by 0 bases and the J gene end by 7 bases; junction bases not matched to a gene: 12. CDR3 sequence: CASSVEDLAGGLGNEQFF. In nucleotides, the CDR3 is TGTGCCAGCAGCGTAGAGGATCTAGCGGGAGGCTTGGGGAATGAGCAGTTCTTC.

The chain has TRBV20-1 and TRBJ2-7, with no clear D. There are 12 residues in the CDR3. The V gene's germline CDR1 is DFQATT and CDR2 SNEGSKA (reference sequence). V was shortened by 0 bases and J by 1 base, with 4 bases between the two germline ends. The CDR3 reads CSARDWSYEQYF. The CDR3 DNA follows: TGCAGTGCTAGAGATTGGTCCTACGAGCAGTACTTC.